This T cell receptor (beta chain) was captured by sequencing in a study of blood T cell repertoires in COVID-19. CDR1 SGHTA and CDR2 FQGNSA come from the germline V gene. With 1 base removed from V and 4 bases from J, the gap between germline ends came to 14 bases. The CDR3 loop spans 15 amino acids. Only one count was recorded for this clone. Sequencing used immunoSEQ multiplex PCR; TCRdb keeps in-frame clones, though not all of them. Among roughly 90,000 clones, around 84% were seen once, and the ten largest hold around 5%. Sequencing was performed on peripheral blood. The receptor comes from a man aged 35-49 years with acute or convalescent COVID-19. The V call is TRBV7-2, the J call TRBJ2-7; D possibly corresponds to TRBD1 (5 bases). This CDR3 is CASSLVPQGKYEQYF. CDR3 nucleotides: TGTGCCAGCAGCTTAGTCCCTCAGGGAAAGTACGAGCAGTACTTC.